This T cell receptor (beta chain) was profiled in a study of blood T cell repertoires in COVID-19. Here immunoSEQ multiplex PCR was the method, and the copy in TCRdb shows in-frame clones only, minus some. The table includes fewer than 85,000 clones, about 90% detected once. Per germline, CDR1 SGHTA and CDR2 FQGNSA. V lost 3 bases, J lost 10 bases, and 9 bases lay in between. CDR3 length: 12 amino acids. The gene calls are TRBV7-2 and TRBJ1-4; D unresolved. The sequenced sample was peripheral blood. The receptor was derived from a man aged 50 or older with active COVID-19. The CDR3 here is CASSFREGKLFF. In DNA form, the CDR3 reads TGTGCCAGCAGCTTTAGGGAGGGAAAACTGTTTTTT.